The next 2 T cell receptor delta chains were all read from a single sample in a study of gamma-delta chains in newborns, infants, children. TCRdb reanalysed the reads with CATT. Altogether 3,100 or so delta-chain clones are present, over 2% being singletons, with the ten largest covering 6.5% to 8%. Sequenced input: blood. The receptors here all came from a child who was a newborn, infant or young child, either healthy, febrile or measles-vaccinated (not recorded which).

In regard to this clone: A read error may explain this, as a much larger clone is one base away. The rearrangement joins TRDV2 to TRDJ1, with 9 bases fitting TRDD3. The CDR3 extends over 18 amino acids. The V gene end was trimmed by 3 bases and the J gene end by 6 bases; junction bases not matched to a gene: 19. Germline CDR1 and CDR2: GEAIGNYY and EKD. The CDR3 bases are TGTGCCTGTGACGGATTGGGGGATAGGGACAACAACGGCAATAAACTCATCTTT. Translation gives CACDGLGDRDNNGNKLIF.

The chain couples TRDV2 to TRDJ1; 10 bases line up with TRDD3. Germline V gene lookup returns CDR1 GEAIGNYY and CDR2 EKD. V trimming: 3 bases; J trimming: 1 base; junction bases outside the gene matches: 7. The CDR3 is 16 amino acids. The CDR3 coding sequence is TGTGCCTGTGACGTATTGGGGGATACTATCACCGATAAACTCATCTTT. This sequence encodes CACDVLGDTITDKLIF.